This section outlines one T cell receptor beta chain sequence together with its context. Clones were sequenced by immunoSEQ multiplex PCR, and TCRdb holds only the in-frame ones, with some missing. Of approximately 250,000 clones listed, 84% are singletons. This sample was included in a study of blood T cell repertoires in COVID-19. At the level of the study: PBMCs, B-cell-depleted T cells, or T cells provided the cDNA or gDNA that made up the material.

The length of the CDR3 is 13 residues. CDR1 is LNHDA and CDR2 is SQIVND in the germline V gene (reference sequence). V was shortened by 6 bases and J by 4 bases, with 12 bases between the two germline ends. V and J are TRBV19 and TRBJ1-2; possibly TRBD1 for D (5 bases). The clonotype originates from a man aged 25-45 years with acute COVID-19. The specimen was PBMCs or T cells enriched from blood (not recorded which). The CDR3 loop is CASSLDSSYGYTF. CDR3 nucleotides: TGTGCCAGTAGCCTCGACAGCAGCTATGGCTACACCTTC.